At least ten counts were recorded for the clone carrying this TCR beta chain. The antigen remains undetermined. With 4 bases removed from V and 6 bases from J, the gap between germline ends came to 22 bases. CDR1 and CDR2 (germline): SGHTA, FQGNSA. This CDR3 spans 17 amino acids. This record comes from a study of response to subunit inactivated influenza vaccine. TCRdb re-called the RT-PCR reads through MiXCR, storing one row per CDR3 protein. The sample contains approximately 500,000 distinct CDR3 sequences, roughly 13% of which appear only once. Study results and caveats: Few new T cells, the authors suggested, are recruited by each seasonal influenza vaccination.

The material was PBMCs from blood, obtained more than 35 days after vaccination. The source of this sequence is a man aged 45 to 65 who received an inactivated influenza vaccine. J is TRBJ1-5 and V is TRBV7-2; unclear D gene. In DNA, the CDR3 is TGTGCCAGCAGCTCCCGGACCAGAAGGTCGTTGTTTCAGCCCCAGCATTTT. It yields the protein CASSSRTRRSLFQPQHF.